These T cell receptor beta chains were read from a single sample in a study of Ad26.COV2.S vaccination and SARS-CoV-2 variants. Assay: immunoSEQ multiplex PCR; the TCRdb copy retains only in-frame clones and omits some. Of over 110,000 clones listed, around 86% were seen once; the top ten hold around 5%. This material consisted of peripheral blood, taken after recovery from COVID-19. These receptors were collected from a human donor who had recovered from COVID-19. CDR3s include the opening cysteine and the closing phenylalanine or tryptophan. A D gene is named only where the DNA matches it firmly. Clone size is stated in some rows and not others, as once, few, many or a class when expanded.

clone_size	d_call	j_call	v_call	cdr3_nt	cdr3_aa
NA	NA	TRBJ2-7	TRBV13	TGTGCCAGCAGCTTGGCCCACCACTACGAGCAGTACTTC	CASSLAHHYEQYF
NA	NA	TRBJ2-1	TRBV12-5	TGTGCTAGTGGTTTAGTCAGGATCTACAATGAGCAGTTCTTC	CASGLVRIYNEQFF
NA	TRBD2	TRBJ2-3	TRBV30	TGTGCCTGGAGTGTACTTAGCGGGAGCACAGATACGCAGTATTTT	CAWSVLSGSTDTQYF
NA	NA	TRBJ1-5	TRBV19	TGTGCCAGTAGCCAAAACAGGGTCCATCAGCCCCAGCATTTT	CASSQNRVHQPQHF
NA	TRBD1	TRBJ1-1	TRBV6-5	TGTGCCAGCAGCACCGACAGGGGAGCTGAAGCTTTCTTT	CASSTDRGAEAFF
NA	NA	TRBJ2-5	TRBV7-8	TGTGCCAGCAGGGTGGGGAGTGGGCCCCCGAAAGAGACCCAGTACTTC	CASRVGSGPPKETQYF
NA	NA	TRBJ1-1	TRBV5-1	TGCGCCAGCAGCTTGGGTGAGGGCACTGAAGCTTTCTTT	CASSLGEGTEAFF
NA	TRBD2	TRBJ2-1	TRBV28	TGTGCCAGCATGGGCGGGGGCTCCTACAATGAGCAGTTCTTC	CASMGGGSYNEQFF
NA	NA	TRBJ1-4	TRBV11-2	TGTGCCAGCAGCTTAAGATCTAATGAAAAACTGTTTTTT	CASSLRSNEKLFF
NA	NA	TRBJ1-4	TRBV19	TGTGCCAGTAGGAACCAGGGTCCAAATGAAAAACTGTTTTTT	CASRNQGPNEKLFF
NA	TRBD1	TRBJ1-1	TRBV28	TGTGCCAGCAGTTTCAGGGGGACGACTGAAGCTTTCTTT	CASSFRGTTEAFF
NA	TRBD2	TRBJ2-2	TRBV6-1	TGTGCCAGCAGTGACGGACTAGTAAGCACCGGGGAGCTGTTTTTT	CASSDGLVSTGELFF
NA	NA	TRBJ1-6	TRBV4-3	TGCGCCAGCAGCCAGCGGGAAGGATACGGATCACCCCTCCACTTT	CASSQREGYGSPLHF
NA	NA	TRBJ1-6	TRBV27	TGTGCGACCGCCACGGGGACTGAAATTCTGACCCTCCACTTT	CATATGTEILTLHF
NA	NA	TRBJ2-2	TRBV27	TGTGCCAGCAGTACTTTGAACACCGGGGAGCTGTTTTTT	CASSTLNTGELFF
NA	NA	TRBJ1-5	TRBV6-6	TGTGCCAGCAGTCCACAGGGTCACAGTCAGCCCCAGCATTTT	CASSPQGHSQPQHF
NA	TRBD1	TRBJ2-1	TRBV24-1	TGTGCCACCAGTGACCCGGGACAGTACAATGAGCAGTTCTTC	CATSDPGQYNEQFF
NA	TRBD1	TRBJ2-1	TRBV2	TGTGCCAGCAGCTTACCGGGACAGTACAATGAGCAGTTCTTC	CASSLPGQYNEQFF
NA	NA	TRBJ2-2	TRBV5-1	TGCGCCAGCAGGAACACCGGGGAGCTGTTTTTT	CASRNTGELFF
NA	TRBD2	TRBJ2-3	TRBV30	TGTGCCTGGAGACGCGGGGGGAATACGCAGTATTTT	CAWRRGGNTQYF
once	NA	TRBJ1-3	TRBV4-1	TGCGCCAGCAGCCAAGAAAGAGGGATTCGCGGAAACACCATATATTTT	CASSQERGIRGNTIYF
NA	TRBD1	TRBJ1-5	TRBV30	TGTGCCTGGAGTGAAACAGGGGTACAGCCCCAGCATTTT	CAWSETGVQPQHF
NA	TRBD2	TRBJ2-3	TRBV10-2	TGCGCCAGCAGTGTTGGGACTAGCGGTACAGATACGCAGTATTTT	CASSVGTSGTDTQYF
NA	NA	TRBJ1-5	TRBV9	TGTGCCAGCAGCGTAGATGCGACAACGGCGTGGCCCCAGCATTTT	CASSVDATTAWPQHF